The clone carrying this T cell receptor (beta chain) showed up many times. The sample is drawn from a study of regulatory T cells in long-lasting Graves disease. The time point denotes: newly diagnosed GD, antithyroid drugs for less than 3 months. RNA from PBMCs was the source of the TCR library. Arm-PCR of CDR3 regions and iRepertoire HTBI primers were the basis on which TCR beta libraries were built. One entry per CDR3 protein results from TCRdb running MiXCR on the multiplex PCR reads. The table lists about 430,000 distinct CDR3 sequences, about 15% of them singletons, with about 7.6% in the top ten. This CDR3 has 12 amino acids. V lost 5 bases and J 4 bases, leaving 7 bases between the germline ends. Germline V gene sequence: CDR1 MDHEN, CDR2 SYDVKM. The same data also contributed to another study, on T cells in Graves' hyperthyroidism and ophthalmopathy. According to that study: Most thyroid clonotypes expanded above 0.001 appeared in blood too.

The V and J genes are TRBV28 and TRBJ2-3, with a weak D call TRBD2 (5 bases). The receptor comes from a middle-aged woman with Graves disease. Material: peripheral blood mononuclear cells (PBMCs), obtained at new diagnosis, from a patient treated with antithyroid drugs. CDR3 bases: TGTGCCAGCAGTCGGGGTTCAGATACGCAGTATTTT. Amino acids: CASSRGSDTQYF.